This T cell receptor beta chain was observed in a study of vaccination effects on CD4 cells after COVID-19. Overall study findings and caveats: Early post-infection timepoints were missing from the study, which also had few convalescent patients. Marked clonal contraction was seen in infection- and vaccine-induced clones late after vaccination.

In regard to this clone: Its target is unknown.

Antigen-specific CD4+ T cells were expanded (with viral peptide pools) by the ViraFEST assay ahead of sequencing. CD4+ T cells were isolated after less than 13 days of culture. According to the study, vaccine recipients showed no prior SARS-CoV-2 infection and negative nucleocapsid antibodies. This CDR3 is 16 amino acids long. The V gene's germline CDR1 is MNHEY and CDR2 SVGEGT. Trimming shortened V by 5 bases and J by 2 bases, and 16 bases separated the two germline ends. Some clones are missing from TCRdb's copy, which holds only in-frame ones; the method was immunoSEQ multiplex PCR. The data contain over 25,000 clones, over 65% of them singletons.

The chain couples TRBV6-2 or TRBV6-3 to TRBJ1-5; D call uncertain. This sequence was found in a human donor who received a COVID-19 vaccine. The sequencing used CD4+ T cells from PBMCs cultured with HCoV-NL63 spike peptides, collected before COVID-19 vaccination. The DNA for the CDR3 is TGTGCCAGCAGTCGCCCCCCGGGAAGTGGCAATCAGCCCCAGCATTTT. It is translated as CASSRPPGSGNQPQHF.